This passage covers 31 T cell receptor beta chains from one sample sequenced in a study of shared clonotypes between healthy human individuals. Using immunoSEQ multiplex PCR, the repertoire was profiled, and TCRdb retains in-frame clones only, with some absent. This sample yields about 700,000 clones, of which just over 90% are seen a single time; more than 20% belongs to the top ten. The naive CD8 population came from CD45RO-negative cells selected for CCR7, without terminally differentiated effector memory CD45RA+ cells. Sequenced: naive CD8+ T cells sorted from blood. The receptors shown here come from a man younger than 40 in good health.

This clone was observed once. The chain carries TRBV7-9 and TRBJ2-7, with no clear D. Trimming removed 5 bases at V and 6 bases at J, with 8 bases between. Germline-derived CDR1 and CDR2 are SEHNR and FQNEAQ (reference sequence). The CDR3 loop spans 11 amino acids. The CDR3 here is CASSPWGEQYF. Written as DNA, the CDR3 is TGTGCCAGCAGCCCCTGGGGCGAGCAGTACTTC.

V usage is TRBV4-1 and J usage is TRBJ2-2, with D unclear. Trimming stripped 3 bases from V and 2 bases from J, with 10 bases between. The CDR3 contains 15 residues. CDR1 MGHRA and CDR2 YSYEKL come from the germline V gene. In DNA, the CDR3 is TGCGCCAGCAGCCATATAGACTTAAACACCGGGGAGCTGTTTTTT. Its protein product is CASSHIDLNTGELFF.

The CDR3 coding sequence is TGCGCCAGCAGTGAGTCAGGAAAGTTCTTC. It is translated as CASSESGKFF. V gene TRBV10-2 combines with J gene TRBJ2-1; D is unresolved. V was pared by 0 bases and J by 14 bases, with 5 bases between. From germline, CDR1 is WSHSY and CDR2 SAAADI. There are 10 residues in the CDR3.

The gene calls are TRBV5-6 and TRBJ1-1; maybe TRBD1 (5 bases). The CDR3 has 16 amino acids. Looked up from germline, CDR1 is SGHDT and CDR2 is YYEEEE. Trimming removed 4 bases from V and 0 bases from J, with 16 bases in between. The CDR3 protein is CASSVGDWRVNTEAFF. The CDR3 DNA reads as TGTGCCAGCAGCGTCGGGGACTGGAGGGTGAACACTGAAGCTTTCTTT.

This rearrangement joins TRBV28 to TRBJ1-1; the D gene is possibly TRBD1 (6 bases). Trimming removed 3 bases at V and 1 base at J, with 12 bases between. This CDR3 comprises 15 residues. Looked up from germline, CDR1 is MDHEN and CDR2 is SYDVKM. The CDR3 loop is CASSFSQGTNTEAFF. CDR3 DNA: TGTGCCAGCAGTTTTTCCCAGGGGACGAACACTGAAGCTTTCTTT.

Points on this clone: At one end, the junction sequence differs from germline, possibly due to a read error. This chain joins TRBV7-7 and TRBJ2-2, with a weak D call TRBD2 (5 bases). CDR1 SSHAT and CDR2 FNYEAQ come from the germline V gene (reference sequence). CDR3 length: 17 amino acids. CDR3 in amino acids: CASSLAQAAANTGELFF. The CDR3 nucleotides are TGTGCTAGCAGCTTAGCGCAGGCGGCGGCGAACACCGGGGAGCTGTTTTTT.

As to this clone: Other DNA variants within this sample encode the same CDR3. The chain has TRBV14 and TRBJ1-1, with unresolved D. Germline V CDR1 and CDR2: SGHDN, FVKESK. Trimming removed 4 bases from V and 4 bases from J, with 10 bases in between. This CDR3 spans 13 amino acids. CDR3 sequence: CASSLGGSTEAFF. CDR3 nucleotides: TGTGCCAGCAGCCTAGGAGGGTCCACTGAAGCTTTCTTT.

The chain uses TRBV5-1 and TRBJ2-1; TRBD2 might be the D (6 bases). Germline CDR1 is SGHRS and CDR2 is YFSETQ. CDR3 length equals 16 residues. The V end was cut by 0 bases, the J end by 1 base, with 11 bases between. CDR3 in DNA: TGCGCCAGCAGCTTGGCCGGGGGTCATTCCTACAATGAGCAGTTCTTC. It specifies CASSLAGGHSYNEQFF. Combining the CDR3 with reference TRBV5-1 and TRBJ2-1 gives the whole variable domain KAGVTQTPRYLIKTRGQQVTLSCSPISGHRSVSWYQQTPGQGLQFLFEYFSETQRNKGNFPGRFSGRQFSNSRSEMNVSTLELGDSALYLCASSLAGGHSYNEQFFGPGTRLTVL.

This chain uses TRBV30 with TRBJ2-2; no reliable D call. CDR3 length: 13 amino acids. Germline CDR1 GTSNPN, CDR2 SVGIG (reference sequence). V gave up 0 bases and J gave up 5 bases, with 7 bases separating them. The CDR3 DNA sequence: TGTGCCTGGAGTGTGAGGTGGACCGGGGAGCTGTTTTTT. Its translation is CAWSVRWTGELFF. Looking up the rest from reference TRBV30 and TRBJ2-2 gives the full variable domain: SQTIHQWPATLVQPVGSPLSLECTVEGTSNPNLYWYRQAAGRGLQLLFYSVGIGQISSEVPQNLSASRPQDRQFILSSKKLLLSDSGFYLCAWSVRWTGELFFGEGSRLTVL.

The chain employs TRBV15 and TRBJ1-1; no clear D. V dropped 4 bases and J dropped 4 bases, with 13 bases sitting between them. The germline gives CDR1 LNHNV, CDR2 YYDKDF (reference sequence). The CDR3 contains 14 residues. CDR3 DNA: TGTGCCACCAGCAAGGAGGCGGTTGGCACTGAAGCTTTCTTT. This encodes CATSKEAVGTEAFF.

This chain joins TRBV4-1 and TRBJ2-5; 11 positions agree with TRBD2. Germline V gene sequence: CDR1 MGHRA, CDR2 YSYEKL. This CDR3 has 15 amino acids. The J segment lost 5 bases and the V segment lost 1 base, leaving 3 bases of the junction unmatched. The CDR3 region has the DNA TGCGCCAGCAGCCAAGTTACTAGCGGGAGCGAGACCCAGTACTTC. Protein: CASSQVTSGSETQYF.

The chain couples TRBV14 to TRBJ2-3; TRBD2 matches at 7 bases. Germline CDR1 is SGHDN and CDR2 is FVKESK. There are 14 residues in the CDR3. Trimming took 4 bases from V and 4 from J; bases not matched to a gene: 5. The CDR3, as DNA: TGTGCCAGCAGCCCCCGGGGGGTTCCAGATACGCAGTATTTT. This encodes CASSPRGVPDTQYF.

This clone was counted a single time. The chain couples TRBV7-9 to TRBJ2-7; D unclear. V dropped 5 bases and J dropped 3 bases, with 11 bases sitting between them. The CDR3 sequence is 13 residues long. The germline gives CDR1 SEHNR, CDR2 FQNEAQ (reference sequence). In nucleotides, the CDR3 is TGTGCCAGCAGCAGGGTCAACGACTACGAGCAGTACTTC. Translating it yields CASSRVNDYEQYF.

The V call is TRBV19, the J call TRBJ1-5; D not certain. CDR1 is LNHDA and CDR2 is SQIVND in the germline V gene (reference sequence). V shed 3 bases and J shed 0 bases, with 9 bases lying between them. This CDR3 region has 15 residues. The DNA of the CDR3 is TGTGCCAGTAGTATGGTAGCTTATAGCAATCAGCCCCAGCATTTT. Protein product: CASSMVAYSNQPQHF.

The V call is TRBV2, the J call TRBJ2-5, with no clear D. The CDR3 length is 11 residues. Germline V CDR1 and CDR2: SNHLY, FYNNEI. Deletions cut 7 bases from V and 4 bases from J, with 7 bases between. The CDR3 loop is CASIISETQYF. CDR3 nucleotides: TGTGCCAGCATCATCTCAGAGACCCAGTACTTC.

CDR3 loop: CASSNAVQETQYF. CDR3 DNA: TGTGCCAGTAGTAATGCAGTCCAAGAGACCCAGTACTTC. The chain combines TRBV19 with TRBJ2-5, with D uncertain. The CDR3 loop spans 13 amino acids. Germline V gene lookup returns CDR1 LNHDA and CDR2 SQIVND (reference sequence). V dropped 4 bases and J dropped 1 base, with 7 bases sitting between them.

The J gene is TRBJ2-1, the V gene TRBV2; 7 positions agree with TRBD2. The ends lost 5 bases at V and 0 bases at J; junction bases unmatched: 7. This CDR3 region has 16 residues. The V gene's germline CDR1 is SNHLY and CDR2 FYNNEI. The CDR3 DNA follows: TGTGCCAGCAGTCTTAGCGGGCCCAGCTCCTACAATGAGCAGTTCTTC. This codes for CASSLSGPSSYNEQFF. The complete variable domain, with remaining parts taken from reference TRBV2 and TRBJ2-1, reads EPEVTQTPSHQVTQMGQEVILRCVPISNHLYFYWYRQILGQKVEFLVSFYNNEISEKSEIFDDQFSVERPDGSNFTLKIRSTKLEDSAMYFCASSLSGPSSYNEQFFGPGTRLTVL.

V gene TRBV7-6 combines with J gene TRBJ2-2; TRBD1 aligns across 9 bases. The CDR3 runs 18 residues. CDR1 is SGHVS, CDR2 FNYEAQ, per germline. With 1 base clipped from V and 3 bases from J, the junction kept 9 bases outside the gene matches. DNA for the CDR3: TGTGCCAGCAGCTTAGACAGGGGGCGCGGTCTTGACACCGGGGAGCTGTTTTTT. Encoded protein: CASSLDRGRGLDTGELFF.

This chain links TRBV5-1 with TRBJ2-1; 7 positions match TRBD2. The CDR3 consists of 15 residues. Germline CDR1 is SGHRS and CDR2 is YFSETQ. The ends lost 4 bases at V and 4 bases at J; junction bases unmatched: 8. The CDR3 protein is CASSGAGVRYNEQFF. CDR3 sequence (DNA): TGCGCCAGCAGCGGGGCGGGAGTAAGGTACAATGAGCAGTTCTTC.

With regard to this clone: At the DNA level, this CDR3 is encoded by other sequences in the same sample as well. The genes are TRBV19 and TRBJ1-1; D is unclear. V was trimmed by 3 bases and J by 0 bases, leaving 5 bases between them. This CDR3 comprises 13 residues. The germline gives CDR1 LNHDA, CDR2 SQIVND (reference sequence). CDR3 region: CASSIYMNTEAFF. The CDR3 DNA sequence: TGTGCCAGTAGTATTTACATGAACACTGAAGCTTTCTTT.

The V gene is TRBV4-1, the J gene TRBJ1-5, with D perhaps TRBD1 (5 bases). The CDR3 length is 16 residues. Germline CDR1 reads MGHRA; CDR2 reads YSYEKL. Trimming pared 3 bases from V and 4 bases from J, leaving 16 bases between. This CDR3 is CASSQTDGHPNQPQHF. CDR3 DNA: TGCGCCAGCAGCCAGACCGACGGACACCCGAATCAGCCCCAGCATTTT.

The genes are TRBV7-9 and TRBJ2-4; D unresolved. The germline V gene encodes CDR1 SEHNR and CDR2 FQNEAQ (reference sequence). The CDR3 covers 15 residues. V lost 5 bases, J lost 0 bases, and 11 bases lay in between. CDR3 protein: CASSPNPQAKNIQYF. DNA of the CDR3: TGTGCCAGCAGCCCGAATCCACAAGCCAAAAACATTCAGTACTTC.

V usage is TRBV27 and J usage is TRBJ1-1, with TRBD1 matching 9 bases. The J segment lost 0 bases and the V segment lost 6 bases, leaving 11 bases of the junction unmatched. CDR1 and CDR2 from the germline V gene are MNHEY and SMNVEV (reference sequence). CDR3 length equals 17 residues. CDR3 bases: TGTGCCAGCAGACCATTGGACAGGGGCGAAATGAACACTGAAGCTTTCTTT. Its translation is CASRPLDRGEMNTEAFF.

This clone appeared once. The chain is built from TRBV7-8 and TRBJ2-3, with 9 nucleotides matching TRBD2. This CDR3 spans 18 amino acids. The germline CDR1 and CDR2 sequences are SGHVS and FQNEAQ. J was trimmed by 4 bases and V by 5 bases; bases with no gene match: 16. The CDR3: CASSQGTSREFFADTQYF. The DNA for the CDR3 is TGTGCCAGCAGCCAAGGGACTAGCAGGGAGTTTTTCGCAGATACGCAGTATTTT.

The chain has TRBV27 and TRBJ1-5, with D hard to call. CDR3 length equals 16 residues. Germline lookup yields CDR1 MNHEY and CDR2 SMNVEV (reference sequence). Trimming took off 2 bases at V and 3 bases at J, with 14 bases between the two ends. CDR3 region: CASSLIFERTNQPQHF. The CDR3 bases are TGTGCCAGCAGTTTAATTTTCGAAAGGACCAATCAGCCCCAGCATTTT.

V and J are TRBV6-5 and TRBJ2-1; 7 bases line up with TRBD2. The CDR3 totals 12 residues. CDR1 and CDR2 (germline): MNHEY, SVGAGI. After removal of 2 bases from V and 8 bases from J, the junction contained 0 bases not matched to a gene. The CDR3 coding sequence is TGTGCCAGCAGTTACGGGGGGGATGAGCAGTTCTTC. This gives the protein CASSYGGDEQFF.

The chain combines TRBV2 with TRBJ2-7; unclear D gene. The CDR3 is made up of 11 amino acids. The V gene lost 2 bases and the J gene lost 10 bases, with 9 bases spanning the gap. The germline gives CDR1 SNHLY, CDR2 FYNNEI. The CDR3 loop reads CASSESLEQYF. In DNA, the CDR3 is TGTGCCAGCAGTGAATCGCTAGAACAGTACTTC. The full variable domain, rest sourced from reference TRBV2 and TRBJ2-7, is EPEVTQTPSHQVTQMGQEVILRCVPISNHLYFYWYRQILGQKVEFLVSFYNNEISEKSEIFDDQFSVERPDGSNFTLKIRSTKLEDSAMYFCASSESLEQYFGPGTRLTVT.

The V gene is TRBV25-1, the J gene TRBJ2-1; TRBD2 matches 11 bases. CDR1 and CDR2 (germline): MGHDK, SYGVNS. The CDR3 is 13 amino acids. Trimming took 4 bases from V and 10 from J; bases not matched to a gene: 3. The CDR3 nucleotides read TGTGCCAGCAGTGTTAGGACTAGCGGGGAGCAGTTCTTC. Protein sequence: CASSVRTSGEQFF.

The genes are TRBV6-1 and TRBJ2-3; weak D call: TRBD1 (6 bases). The ends were cut back, 3 bases at V and 4 bases at J, with 14 bases in the middle. This CDR3 has 15 residues. From germline, CDR1 is MNHNS and CDR2 SASEGT. The CDR3 DNA sequence: TGTGCCAGCAGTGAGCCTTTATGGGGGCCAGATACGCAGTATTTT. This sequence encodes CASSEPLWGPDTQYF.

There are a few counts of this clone. The chain joins TRBV2 to TRBJ1-1; D not certain. In germline, CDR1 is SNHLY, CDR2 FYNNEI. V was clipped by 8 bases and J by 12 bases, with 25 bases between them. The CDR3 length is 14 residues. CDR3 DNA sequence: TGTGCCAGCCCAAACCACGATACACGGTCAGAGACTTTCTTT. This encodes CASPNHDTRSETFF.

Remarks on this clone: Other nucleotide sequences in the sample specify the same CDR3. The V call is TRBV28, the J call TRBJ2-7; D not certain. The CDR3 has 12 amino acids. Trimming removed 6 bases at V and 1 base at J, with 7 bases between. CDR1 and CDR2 (germline): MDHEN, SYDVKM. This CDR3 reads CASSPRSYEQYF. The CDR3 DNA is TGTGCCAGCAGCCCTAGGTCCTACGAGCAGTACTTC.